This T cell receptor beta chain was recovered during a study of long-term antiretroviral therapy in people with HIV. A v3.0 immunoSEQ assay was performed at survey level. The assay was immunoSEQ multiplex PCR, and TCRdb's table has in-frame clones only and misses some. The table includes fewer than 40,000 clones, more than 80% detected once. CDR1 and CDR2 (germline): SGHTA, FQGNSA. Trimming took off 5 bases at V and 6 bases at J, with 19 bases between the two ends. This CDR3 contains 15 residues. Findings and limits, study-wide: All time points showed a repertoire dominated by clones expanded before ART. Information on adherence, resistance and therapy changes was unavailable. Diversity remained lower than transplant donor controls, even though it increased after ART.

A remark on this clone: Its antigen is undetermined.

The sample in question was unsorted PBMCs, obtained 3.4 years after starting antiretroviral therapy. This sequence joins TRBV7-2 and TRBJ1-2; tentative D call: TRBD1 (5 bases). The TCR comes from a man aged 25-40 years with HIV. CDR3 loop: CASSPPEGRMHGYTF. The CDR3, as DNA: TGTGCCAGCAGCCCCCCCGAGGGGCGGATGCATGGCTACACCTTC.